This TCR beta chain was obtained from a study of resident and recirculating memory T cells in vitiligo. The wider study: Epidermis came from shave biopsies of lesional and nonlesional sites, plus PBMCs.

Some clones are missing from TCRdb's copy, which holds only in-frame ones; the method was immunoSEQ multiplex PCR. The sample shows around 76,000 clones, 80% to 95% of them seen only once. Study-level findings and limits: No single dominant TCR clone appeared; lesion clonality varied.

No change in lesions over the prior 6 months defined stable disease. Patients had to be free of confetti depigmentation, indicating active vitiligo. Germline values: CDR1 MDHEN, CDR2 SYDVKM. This CDR3 spans 15 amino acids. Unmatched junction bases numbered 3, after V lost 4 bases and J lost 1 base. Worth noting for this clone: Antigen: not known.

The chain employs TRBV28 and TRBJ1-5; 8 bases line up with TRBD1. The sequence derives from a male donor with vitiligo. Sequencing input: blood. CDR3 in DNA: TGTGCCAGCAGTTCAGGGGGCGAGAGCAATCAGCCCCAGCATTTT. It codes for CASSSGGESNQPQHF.